This T cell receptor (beta chain) was recorded in a study of blood T cells in healthy people across ages. General study findings and limits: Naive T cell percentage showed a strong correlation with TCR beta diversity.

With respect to this clonotype: The antigen is undetermined.

The CDR3 runs 12 residues. V lost 0 bases and J lost 8, with 5 bases in between. Germline CDR1 is LGHNA and CDR2 is YNFKEQ. The use of a sample-barcoded 5' primer and a J-beta primer mix characterized a second PCR of about 7 to 12 cycles. TCRdb re-called the 5' RACE reads with MiXCR, one entry per CDR3 protein. Of 790,000 or so distinct CDR3 sequences detected, more than 35% appear once; the ten largest clones hold 15% to 20%. Material for sequencing was blood. The clonotype was recovered from a man older than 75 in good health. The rearrangement uses TRBV4-2 and TRBJ2-1; D ambiguous. For the CDR3, the DNA is TGTGCCAGCAGCCAAGAGGAATATGAGCAGTTCTTC. It encodes CASSQEEYEQFF.